A selection of T cell receptor beta chains follows, all from one sample in a study of high-grade serous ovarian cancer treatment subgroups. Sequencing used immunoSEQ multiplex PCR; TCRdb keeps in-frame clones, though not all of them. Of some 33,000 clones in the sample, about 80% were seen once. The sequencing input was tumor tissue. The origin of the receptors is a human donor with high-grade serous ovarian cancer. CDR3s include the opening cysteine and the closing phenylalanine or tryptophan. The order of the fields is V gene, J gene, CDR3 length, clone size, D gene, CDR3 DNA, CDR3 protein. A D gene is named only where the DNA matches it firmly. Not every row has a clone size; where given, it reads once, few, many or a size class.

V gene: TRBV27
J gene: TRBJ2-5
CDR3 length: 15
clone size: NA
D gene: TRBD1
CDR3 DNA: TGTGCCAGCAGCGGACAGGGGAGGTTTTACGAGACCCAGTACTTC
CDR3 protein: CASSGQGRFYETQYF

V gene: TRBV9
J gene: TRBJ2-1
CDR3 length: 15
clone size: NA
D gene: TRBD2
CDR3 DNA: TGTGCCAGCAGCGTAGATGCGGGAGTGAGCAATGAGCAGTTCTTC
CDR3 protein: CASSVDAGVSNEQFF

V gene: TRBV7-2
J gene: TRBJ2-5
CDR3 length: 13
clone size: NA
D gene: NA
CDR3 DNA: TGTGCCAGCAGCTTAAACTACCGAGAGACCCAGTACTTC
CDR3 protein: CASSLNYRETQYF

V gene: TRBV7-2
J gene: TRBJ2-7
CDR3 length: 17
clone size: NA
D gene: TRBD2
CDR3 DNA: TGTGCCAGCAGCTCCCGGACTAGCGGGAGGGCCCGGGACGAGCAGTACTTC
CDR3 protein: CASSSRTSGRARDEQYF

V gene: TRBV19
J gene: TRBJ1-1
CDR3 length: 12
clone size: NA
D gene: NA
CDR3 DNA: TGTGCCAGTGGGCCCAGGGCAGGGGAAGCTTTCTTT
CDR3 protein: CASGPRAGEAFF

V gene: TRBV7-9
J gene: TRBJ1-5
CDR3 length: 16
clone size: NA
D gene: TRBD1
CDR3 DNA: TGTGCCAGCAGCTCCTGGGACAGGGGGGACAATCAGCCCCAGCATTTT
CDR3 protein: CASSSWDRGDNQPQHF

V gene: TRBV28
J gene: TRBJ1-2
CDR3 length: 14
clone size: NA
D gene: NA
CDR3 DNA: TGTGCCAGCAGCCCGGATCGGACGCTTCATGGCTACACCTTC
CDR3 protein: CASSPDRTLHGYTF

V gene: TRBV30
J gene: TRBJ1-4
CDR3 length: 16
clone size: NA
D gene: TRBD1
CDR3 DNA: TGTGCCTGGAGTTTGGGCCGGACAGGGGGGTGGGAAAAACTGTTTTTT
CDR3 protein: CAWSLGRTGGWEKLFF

V gene: TRBV25-1
J gene: TRBJ2-2
CDR3 length: 15
clone size: NA
D gene: NA
CDR3 DNA: TGTGCCAGCAGTGACCTGGACAGTGGGACCGGGGAGCTGTTTTTT
CDR3 protein: CASSDLDSGTGELFF

V gene: TRBV2
J gene: TRBJ1-5
CDR3 length: 13
clone size: few
D gene: TRBD1
CDR3 DNA: TGTGCCAGCACAGGGGGTGACAATCAGCCCCAGCATTTT
CDR3 protein: CASTGGDNQPQHF

V gene: TRBV7-3
J gene: TRBJ2-5
CDR3 length: 15
clone size: NA
D gene: NA
CDR3 DNA: TGTGCCAGCAGCTTAAAAGGGAGTCGGGGGGAGACCCAGTACTTC
CDR3 protein: CASSLKGSRGETQYF

V gene: TRBV7-9
J gene: TRBJ2-2
CDR3 length: 13
clone size: NA
D gene: TRBD2
CDR3 DNA: TGTGCCAATCTAGCGGAGAACACCGGGGAGCTGTTTTTT
CDR3 protein: CANLAENTGELFF

V gene: TRBV27
J gene: TRBJ2-1
CDR3 length: 18
clone size: NA
D gene: TRBD2
CDR3 DNA: TGTGCCAGCACCTTCAGGTGGCGGGAGGGCCGAGCGTTGAATGAGCAGTTCTTC
CDR3 protein: CASTFRWREGRALNEQFF

V gene: TRBV19
J gene: TRBJ2-7
CDR3 length: 14
clone size: once
D gene: TRBD1
CDR3 DNA: TGTGCCAGTAGTATAGCGACAGGGTCCTACGAGCAGTACTTC
CDR3 protein: CASSIATGSYEQYF

V gene: TRBV30
J gene: TRBJ1-4
CDR3 length: 13
clone size: NA
D gene: NA
CDR3 DNA: TGTGCCTGGCTCGGGGGGTTTAATGAAAAACTGTTTTTT
CDR3 protein: CAWLGGFNEKLFF

V gene: TRBV30
J gene: TRBJ2-7
CDR3 length: 16
clone size: NA
D gene: TRBD1
CDR3 DNA: TGTGCCTGGAGCCCGGCTGCCGGGACAGCACCCTACGAGCAGTACTTC
CDR3 protein: CAWSPAAGTAPYEQYF

V gene: TRBV10-3
J gene: TRBJ1-2
CDR3 length: 13
clone size: NA
D gene: TRBD1
CDR3 DNA: TGTGCCAGTGGAGCCGGGACAGCCTATGGCTACACCTTC
CDR3 protein: CASGAGTAYGYTF

V gene: TRBV19
J gene: TRBJ2-1
CDR3 length: 14
clone size: few
D gene: NA
CDR3 DNA: TGTGCCAGTAGTAGCGGGACAGAACACAATGAGCAGTTCTTC
CDR3 protein: CASSSGTEHNEQFF

V gene: TRBV19
J gene: TRBJ1-1
CDR3 length: 16
clone size: NA
D gene: TRBD1
CDR3 DNA: TGTGCCAGTAGTACGGCGAAGGGACAGGGGAACACTGAAGCTTTCTTT
CDR3 protein: CASSTAKGQGNTEAFF

V gene: TRBV11-3
J gene: TRBJ2-7
CDR3 length: 13
clone size: NA
D gene: NA
CDR3 DNA: TGTGCCAGCAGCCTCAGATTCTCCTACGAGCAGTACTTC
CDR3 protein: CASSLRFSYEQYF

V gene: TRBV7-2
J gene: TRBJ2-7
CDR3 length: 15
clone size: NA
D gene: TRBD2
CDR3 DNA: TGTGCCAGCAGCTCATCCCTAGCGGGAGGTTGCGAGCAGTACTTC
CDR3 protein: CASSSSLAGGCEQYF

V gene: TRBV5-1
J gene: TRBJ2-2
CDR3 length: 17
clone size: NA
D gene: NA
CDR3 DNA: TGCGCCAGCAGCCCGGCCGCAGGGGTAGAAGGGACCGGGGAGCTGTTTTTT
CDR3 protein: CASSPAAGVEGTGELFF

V gene: TRBV4-3
J gene: TRBJ2-2
CDR3 length: 14
clone size: NA
D gene: NA
CDR3 DNA: TGCGCCAGCAGCCAACCAGGGGTCACCGGGGAGCTGTTTTTT
CDR3 protein: CASSQPGVTGELFF

V gene: TRBV5-8
J gene: TRBJ1-3
CDR3 length: 14
clone size: NA
D gene: NA
CDR3 DNA: TGTGCCAGCAGCCTGCAGCTGTTTGGAAACACCATATATTTT
CDR3 protein: CASSLQLFGNTIYF

V gene: TRBV5-6
J gene: TRBJ2-7
CDR3 length: 14
clone size: NA
D gene: NA
CDR3 DNA: TGTGCCAGCAGCTTTCTGGCGGGGTCCTACGAGCAGTACTTC
CDR3 protein: CASSFLAGSYEQYF

V gene: TRBV5-1
J gene: TRBJ2-5
CDR3 length: 15
clone size: NA
D gene: TRBD2
CDR3 DNA: TGCGCCAGCAGCTGGACTAGCGGGAGTGGAGAGACCCAGTACTTC
CDR3 protein: CASSWTSGSGETQYF

V gene: TRBV7-2
J gene: TRBJ1-2
CDR3 length: 18
clone size: NA
D gene: TRBD1
CDR3 DNA: TGTGCCAGCAGCTTAGCCGGGACAGGGGGCCTATCCAACTATGGCTACACCTTC
CDR3 protein: CASSLAGTGGLSNYGYTF

V gene: TRBV7-3
J gene: TRBJ2-7
CDR3 length: 14
clone size: few
D gene: NA
CDR3 DNA: TGTGCCAGCAGCTCTGGGAGAGGGAGCTACGAGCAGTACTTC
CDR3 protein: CASSSGRGSYEQYF

V gene: TRBV12-2
J gene: TRBJ2-2
CDR3 length: 15
clone size: NA
D gene: NA
CDR3 DNA: TGTGCAAGTCGCTTAGCAGGGGAGCCAACCGGGGAGCTGTTTTTT
CDR3 protein: CASRLAGEPTGELFF

V gene: TRBV7-2
J gene: TRBJ2-7
CDR3 length: 14
clone size: NA
D gene: NA
CDR3 DNA: TGTGCCAGCAGCCCACGATACGACTCCTACGAGCAGTACTTC
CDR3 protein: CASSPRYDSYEQYF

V gene: TRBV11-2
J gene: TRBJ2-7
CDR3 length: 17
clone size: NA
D gene: TRBD2
CDR3 DNA: TGTGCCAGCAGCTTAAGGCTAGCGGGCGAGGTGGCCTACGAGCAGTACTTC
CDR3 protein: CASSLRLAGEVAYEQYF

V gene: TRBV5-4
J gene: TRBJ2-3
CDR3 length: 15
clone size: NA
D gene: NA
CDR3 DNA: TGTGCCAGCAGCTCATTGGACTACAACACAGATACGCAGTATTTT
CDR3 protein: CASSSLDYNTDTQYF

V gene: TRBV7-2
J gene: TRBJ1-5
CDR3 length: 14
clone size: NA
D gene: NA
CDR3 DNA: TGTGCCAGCAGCGACGGACTGACCAATCAGCCCCAGCATTTT
CDR3 protein: CASSDGLTNQPQHF

V gene: TRBV27
J gene: TRBJ2-7
CDR3 length: 13
clone size: NA
D gene: TRBD1
CDR3 DNA: TGTGCCAGCAGCCGACAGGGAGCTACCGAGCAGTACTTC
CDR3 protein: CASSRQGATEQYF

V gene: TRBV4-1
J gene: TRBJ1-5
CDR3 length: 17
clone size: NA
D gene: NA
CDR3 DNA: TGCGCCAGCAGCCATCATGGGAGGGGGGGAAGCAATCAGCCCCAGCATTTT
CDR3 protein: CASSHHGRGGSNQPQHF

V gene: TRBV5-1
J gene: TRBJ1-4
CDR3 length: 12
clone size: NA
D gene: NA
CDR3 DNA: TGCGCCAGCAGTTACCAGGCTGAAAAACTGTTTTTT
CDR3 protein: CASSYQAEKLFF

V gene: TRBV28
J gene: TRBJ1-1
CDR3 length: 14
clone size: NA
D gene: TRBD1
CDR3 DNA: TGTGCCAGCAGTTACTCGACAGGGTACACTGAAGCTTTCTTT
CDR3 protein: CASSYSTGYTEAFF

V gene: TRBV7-3
J gene: TRBJ2-2
CDR3 length: 14
clone size: NA
D gene: TRBD1
CDR3 DNA: TGTGCCAGCAGCTCGACAGGGTCTACCGGGGAGCTGTTTTTT
CDR3 protein: CASSSTGSTGELFF

V gene: TRBV11-2
J gene: TRBJ2-7
CDR3 length: 18
clone size: NA
D gene: NA
CDR3 DNA: TGTGCCAGCAGCTTAAGCGGGGGCCGATCAGGGGGAAGCTACGAGCAGTACTTC
CDR3 protein: CASSLSGGRSGGSYEQYF

V gene: TRBV5-1
J gene: TRBJ2-2
CDR3 length: 16
clone size: NA
D gene: TRBD2
CDR3 DNA: TGCGCCAGCAGCCCTATGACTAGCGGGAACACCGGGGAGCTGTTTTTT
CDR3 protein: CASSPMTSGNTGELFF

V gene: TRBV19
J gene: TRBJ2-1
CDR3 length: 14
clone size: NA
D gene: TRBD2
CDR3 DNA: TGTGCCAGTAGCCCTGGACTAGCGGGAGACGAGCAGTTCTTC
CDR3 protein: CASSPGLAGDEQFF

V gene: TRBV27
J gene: TRBJ2-7
CDR3 length: 13
clone size: NA
D gene: NA
CDR3 DNA: TGTGCCAGCAGTCCCGCGGGACGAGACGAGCAGTACTTC
CDR3 protein: CASSPAGRDEQYF

V gene: TRBV7-2
J gene: TRBJ2-1
CDR3 length: 15
clone size: NA
D gene: NA
CDR3 DNA: TGTGCCAGCAGCTTAGAGGCGGGACCCTACAATGAGCAGTTCTTC
CDR3 protein: CASSLEAGPYNEQFF

V gene: TRBV27
J gene: TRBJ2-7
CDR3 length: 13
clone size: once
D gene: TRBD2
CDR3 DNA: TGTGCCAGCCGGAGGACTAGCGGCTACGAGCAGTACTTC
CDR3 protein: CASRRTSGYEQYF

V gene: TRBV27
J gene: TRBJ1-1
CDR3 length: 12
clone size: few
D gene: NA
CDR3 DNA: TGTGCCAGCAGTGGGGACAAGCCTGAAGCTTTCTTT
CDR3 protein: CASSGDKPEAFF

V gene: TRBV11-2
J gene: TRBJ2-2
CDR3 length: 15
clone size: NA
D gene: NA
CDR3 DNA: TGTGCCAGCAGCTTAGATGGGTGGGCAACCGGGGAGCTGTTTTTT
CDR3 protein: CASSLDGWATGELFF

V gene: TRBV28
J gene: TRBJ2-4
CDR3 length: 15
clone size: NA
D gene: TRBD1
CDR3 DNA: TGTGCCAGCAGTCCCTTGGGACAGGGTGGTAACATTCAGTACTTC
CDR3 protein: CASSPLGQGGNIQYF

V gene: TRBV5-5
J gene: TRBJ2-7
CDR3 length: 12
clone size: NA
D gene: NA
CDR3 DNA: TGTGCCAGCAGCTTGAACACCTACGAGCAGTACTTC
CDR3 protein: CASSLNTYEQYF

V gene: TRBV7-9
J gene: TRBJ1-2
CDR3 length: 12
clone size: few
D gene: NA
CDR3 DNA: TGTGCCAGCAGCTTTGACAGCTATGGCTACACCTTC
CDR3 protein: CASSFDSYGYTF

V gene: TRBV7-2
J gene: TRBJ2-1
CDR3 length: 15
clone size: NA
D gene: NA
CDR3 DNA: TGTGCCAGCAGCCCCAACTGGGGTCCCTACAATGAGCAGTTCTTC
CDR3 protein: CASSPNWGPYNEQFF

V gene: TRBV4-3
J gene: TRBJ2-7
CDR3 length: 18
clone size: NA
D gene: TRBD2
CDR3 DNA: TGCGCCAGCAGCCAAGAAAGACCCAGCGGGAGGGTAACCGACGAGCAGTACTTC
CDR3 protein: CASSQERPSGRVTDEQYF

V gene: TRBV18
J gene: TRBJ2-5
CDR3 length: 13
clone size: once
D gene: NA
CDR3 DNA: TGTGCCAGCTCACCGGGGGATGGAGAGACCCAGTACTTC
CDR3 protein: CASSPGDGETQYF

V gene: TRBV30
J gene: TRBJ2-7
CDR3 length: 13
clone size: NA
D gene: NA
CDR3 DNA: TGTGCCTGGAGGACCAGGTGTGCCCACGAGCAGTACTTC
CDR3 protein: CAWRTRCAHEQYF

V gene: TRBV27
J gene: TRBJ2-1
CDR3 length: 16
clone size: NA
D gene: TRBD1
CDR3 DNA: TGTGCCAGCAGTTTAATGAGGACAGGTCTGGACAATGAGCAGTTCTTC
CDR3 protein: CASSLMRTGLDNEQFF

V gene: TRBV28
J gene: TRBJ1-2
CDR3 length: 15
clone size: NA
D gene: NA
CDR3 DNA: TGTGCCAGCAGCATCCCGGGCCTAGCTAACTATGGCTACACCTTC
CDR3 protein: CASSIPGLANYGYTF

V gene: TRBV28
J gene: TRBJ1-5
CDR3 length: 16
clone size: NA
D gene: TRBD1
CDR3 DNA: TGTGCCAGCAACTCTGACAGGGGACGGGGCAATCAGCCCCAGCATTTT
CDR3 protein: CASNSDRGRGNQPQHF

V gene: TRBV7-9
J gene: TRBJ2-1
CDR3 length: 16
clone size: NA
D gene: NA
CDR3 DNA: TGTGCCAGCAGGGGAAGTGAATCTATCATATACAATGAGCAGTTCTTC
CDR3 protein: CASRGSESIIYNEQFF